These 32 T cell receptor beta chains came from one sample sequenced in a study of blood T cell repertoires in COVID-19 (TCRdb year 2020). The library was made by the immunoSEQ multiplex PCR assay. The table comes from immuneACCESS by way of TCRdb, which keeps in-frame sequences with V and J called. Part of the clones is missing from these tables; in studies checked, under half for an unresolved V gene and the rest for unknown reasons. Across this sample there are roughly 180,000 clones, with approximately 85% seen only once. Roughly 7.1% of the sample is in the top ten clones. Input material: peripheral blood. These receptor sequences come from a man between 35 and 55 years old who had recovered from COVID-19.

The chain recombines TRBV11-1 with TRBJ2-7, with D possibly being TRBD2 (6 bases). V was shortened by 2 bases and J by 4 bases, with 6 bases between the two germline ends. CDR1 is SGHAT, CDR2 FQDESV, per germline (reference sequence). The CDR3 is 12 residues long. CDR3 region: CASSLRGYEQYF. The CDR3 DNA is TGTGCCAGCAGCTTACGGGGGTACGAGCAGTACTTC. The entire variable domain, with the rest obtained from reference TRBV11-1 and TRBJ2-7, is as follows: EAEVAQSPRYKITEKSQAVAFWCDPISGHATLYWYRQILGQGPELLVQFQDESVVDDSQLPKDRFSAERLKGVDSTLKIQPAELGDSAMYLCASSLRGYEQYFGPGTRLTVT.

The CDR3 loop is CASSLGTYEQYF. The CDR3 DNA reads TGCGCCAGCAGCTTGGGGACATACGAGCAGTACTTC. The J gene is TRBJ2-7, the V gene TRBV5-1; possibly TRBD1 for D (5 bases). CDR3 length: 12 amino acids. The V end lost 0 bases, the J end lost 4 bases, and 5 bases lay between the germline ends. CDR1 is SGHRS and CDR2 is YFSETQ in the germline V gene.

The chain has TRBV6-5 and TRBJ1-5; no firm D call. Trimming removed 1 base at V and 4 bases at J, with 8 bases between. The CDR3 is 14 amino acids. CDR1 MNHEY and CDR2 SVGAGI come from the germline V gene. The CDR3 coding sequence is TGTGCCAGCAGTTACTTCGGTCCGAATCAGCCCCAGCATTTT. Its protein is CASSYFGPNQPQHF.

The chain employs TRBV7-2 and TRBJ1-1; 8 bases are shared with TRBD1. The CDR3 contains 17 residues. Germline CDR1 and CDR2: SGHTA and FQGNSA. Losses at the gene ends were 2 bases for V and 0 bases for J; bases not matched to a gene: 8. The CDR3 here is CASSLPDQGAMNTEAFF. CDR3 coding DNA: TGTGCCAGCAGCTTACCCGATCAGGGGGCTATGAACACTGAAGCTTTCTTT.

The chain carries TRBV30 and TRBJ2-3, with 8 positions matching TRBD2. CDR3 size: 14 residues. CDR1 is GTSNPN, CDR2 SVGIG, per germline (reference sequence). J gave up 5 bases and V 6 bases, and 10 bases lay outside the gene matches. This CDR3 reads CACPRGGRGDTQYF. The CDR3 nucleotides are TGTGCCTGTCCCCGGGGGGGGCGAGGAGATACGCAGTATTTT.

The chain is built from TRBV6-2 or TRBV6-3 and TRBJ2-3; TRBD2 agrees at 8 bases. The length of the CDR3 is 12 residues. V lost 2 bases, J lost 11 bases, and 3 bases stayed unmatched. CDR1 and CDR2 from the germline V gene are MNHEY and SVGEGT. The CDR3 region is CASSYPGGGQYF. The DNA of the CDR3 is TGTGCCAGCAGTTACCCGGGAGGGGGGCAGTATTTT.

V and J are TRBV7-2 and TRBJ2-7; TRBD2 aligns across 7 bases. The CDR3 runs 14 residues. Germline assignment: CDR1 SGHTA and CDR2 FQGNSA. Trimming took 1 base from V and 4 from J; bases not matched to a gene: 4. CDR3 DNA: TGTGCCAGCAGCTTAGTGGTGGGAGGGTACGAGCAGTACTTC. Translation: CASSLVVGGYEQYF.

The CDR3 sequence is CASSQTPGGTKPQHF. The CDR3 DNA is TGCGCCAGCAGCCAAACTCCAGGGGGCACAAAGCCCCAGCATTTT. The chain couples TRBV4-1 to TRBJ1-5, with TRBD1 matching over 8 bases. The germline V gene has CDR1 MGHRA and CDR2 YSYEKL. The CDR3 has 15 amino acids. V lost 2 bases and J lost 8; bases outside the gene matches: 8.

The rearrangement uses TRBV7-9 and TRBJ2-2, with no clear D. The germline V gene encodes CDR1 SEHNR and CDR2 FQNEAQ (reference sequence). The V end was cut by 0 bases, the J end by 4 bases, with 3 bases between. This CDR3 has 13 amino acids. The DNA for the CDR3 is TGTGCCAGCAGCTTAGCCGGCACCGGGGAGCTGTTTTTT. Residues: CASSLAGTGELFF.

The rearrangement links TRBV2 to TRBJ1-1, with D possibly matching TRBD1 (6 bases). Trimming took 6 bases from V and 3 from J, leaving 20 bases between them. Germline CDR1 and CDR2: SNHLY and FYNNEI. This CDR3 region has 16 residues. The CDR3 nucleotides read TGTGCCAGCAGGGATCAGACAGGACCCTTGGACACTGAAGCTTTCTTT. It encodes CASRDQTGPLDTEAFF.

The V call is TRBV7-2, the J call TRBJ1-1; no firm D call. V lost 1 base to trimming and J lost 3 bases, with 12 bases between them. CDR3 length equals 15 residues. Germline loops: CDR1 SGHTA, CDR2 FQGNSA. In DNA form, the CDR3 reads TGTGCCAGCAGCTTAGTTTTACAGTTCTACACTGAAGCTTTCTTT. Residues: CASSLVLQFYTEAFF.

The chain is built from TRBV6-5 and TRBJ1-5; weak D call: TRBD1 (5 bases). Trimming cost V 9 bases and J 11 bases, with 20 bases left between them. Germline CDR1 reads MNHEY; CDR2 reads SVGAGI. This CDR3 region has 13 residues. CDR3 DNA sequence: TGTGCCAGTAAAGACAGCTCTATATCGGCCCAGCATTTT. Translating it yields CASKDSSISAQHF.

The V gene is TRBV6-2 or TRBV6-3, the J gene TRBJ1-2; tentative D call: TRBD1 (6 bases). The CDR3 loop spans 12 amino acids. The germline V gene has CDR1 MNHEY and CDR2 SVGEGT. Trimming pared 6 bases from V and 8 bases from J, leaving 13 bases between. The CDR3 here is CASSWDIEGYTF. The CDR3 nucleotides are TGTGCCAGCAGCTGGGACATTGAGGGCTACACCTTC.

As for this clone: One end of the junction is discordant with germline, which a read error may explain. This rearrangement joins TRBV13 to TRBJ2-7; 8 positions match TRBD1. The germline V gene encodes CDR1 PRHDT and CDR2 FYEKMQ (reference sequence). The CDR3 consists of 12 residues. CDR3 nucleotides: TGTGCCAGCAGCCCGCACCGGACAGGGAAGACTTTC. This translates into CASSPHRTGKTF.

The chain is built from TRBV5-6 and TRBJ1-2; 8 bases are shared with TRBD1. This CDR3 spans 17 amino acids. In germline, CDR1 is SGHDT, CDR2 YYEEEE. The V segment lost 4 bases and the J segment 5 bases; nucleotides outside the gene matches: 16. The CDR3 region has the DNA TGTGCCAGCAGCACCTACCCCGGGACAGGTCGCAGTTATGGCTACACCTTC. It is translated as CASSTYPGTGRSYGYTF.

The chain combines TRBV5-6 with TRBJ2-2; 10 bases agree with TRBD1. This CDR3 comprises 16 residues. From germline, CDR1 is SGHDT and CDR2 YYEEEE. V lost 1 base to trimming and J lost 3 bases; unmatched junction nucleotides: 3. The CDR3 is CASSLIGQGDTGELFF. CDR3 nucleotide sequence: TGTGCCAGCAGCTTGATAGGACAGGGGGACACCGGGGAGCTGTTTTTT.

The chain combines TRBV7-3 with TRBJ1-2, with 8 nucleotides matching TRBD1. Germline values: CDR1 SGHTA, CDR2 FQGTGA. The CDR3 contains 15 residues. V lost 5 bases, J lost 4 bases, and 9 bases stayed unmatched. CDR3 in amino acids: CASSPGQGLGYGYTF. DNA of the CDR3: TGTGCCAGCAGCCCTGGACAGGGTTTGGGCTATGGCTACACCTTC.

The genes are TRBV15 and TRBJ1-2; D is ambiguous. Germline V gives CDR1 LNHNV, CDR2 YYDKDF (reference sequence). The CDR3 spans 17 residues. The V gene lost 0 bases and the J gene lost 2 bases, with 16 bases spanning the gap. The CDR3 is CATSRERGPAPNYGYTF. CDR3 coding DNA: TGTGCCACCAGCAGAGAACGCGGGCCGGCGCCAAACTATGGCTACACCTTC.

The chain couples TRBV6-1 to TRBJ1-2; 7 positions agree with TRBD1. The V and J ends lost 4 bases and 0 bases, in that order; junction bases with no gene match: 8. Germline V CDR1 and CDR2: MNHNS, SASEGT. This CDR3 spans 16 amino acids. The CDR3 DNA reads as TGTGCCAGCAGTGTAATAGACAGGGCAGCTAACTATGGCTACACCTTC. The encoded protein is CASSVIDRAANYGYTF.

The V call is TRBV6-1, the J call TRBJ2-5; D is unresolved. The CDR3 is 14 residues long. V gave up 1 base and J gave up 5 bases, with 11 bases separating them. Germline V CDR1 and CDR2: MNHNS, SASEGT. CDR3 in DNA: TGTGCCAGCAGTGAAGACATATGGTCCGAGACCCAGTACTTC. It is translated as CASSEDIWSETQYF.

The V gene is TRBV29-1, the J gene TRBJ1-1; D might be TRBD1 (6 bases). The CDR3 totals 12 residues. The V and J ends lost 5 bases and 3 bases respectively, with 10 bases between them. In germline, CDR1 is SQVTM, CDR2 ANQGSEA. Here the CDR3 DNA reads TGCAGCGTTCTCGCAGGGGACACTGAAGCTTTCTTT. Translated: CSVLAGDTEAFF.

This CDR3 is CSASGGPGGELFF. CDR3 nucleotide sequence: TGCAGTGCTAGTGGGGGGCCCGGCGGGGAGCTGTTTTTT. The V and J genes are TRBV20-1 and TRBJ2-2, with D possibly called TRBD1 or TRBD2 (6 bases each). V lost 3 bases, J lost 7 bases, and 12 bases lay in between. Germline V gene lookup returns CDR1 DFQATT and CDR2 SNEGSKA (reference sequence). This CDR3 is built from 13 residues.

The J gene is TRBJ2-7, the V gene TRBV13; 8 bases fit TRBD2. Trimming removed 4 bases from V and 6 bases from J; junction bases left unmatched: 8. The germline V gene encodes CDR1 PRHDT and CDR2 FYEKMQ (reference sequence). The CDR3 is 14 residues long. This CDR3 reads CASSSNGLAVEQYF. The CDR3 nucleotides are TGTGCCAGCAGCTCCAACGGACTAGCTGTCGAGCAGTACTTC.

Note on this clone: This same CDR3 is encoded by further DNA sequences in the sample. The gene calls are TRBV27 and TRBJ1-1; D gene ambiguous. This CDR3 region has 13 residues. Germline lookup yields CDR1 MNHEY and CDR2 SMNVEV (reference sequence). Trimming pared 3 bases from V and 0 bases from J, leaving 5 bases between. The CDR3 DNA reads TGTGCCAGCAGTTTTTCGGTGAACACTGAAGCTTTCTTT. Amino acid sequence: CASSFSVNTEAFF.

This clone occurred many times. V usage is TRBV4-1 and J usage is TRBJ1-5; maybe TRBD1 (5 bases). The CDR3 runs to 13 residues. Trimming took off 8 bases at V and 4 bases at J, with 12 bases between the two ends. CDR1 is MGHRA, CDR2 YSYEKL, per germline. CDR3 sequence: CASGGTVNQPQHF. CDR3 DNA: TGCGCCAGCGGAGGGACGGTAAATCAGCCCCAGCATTTT.

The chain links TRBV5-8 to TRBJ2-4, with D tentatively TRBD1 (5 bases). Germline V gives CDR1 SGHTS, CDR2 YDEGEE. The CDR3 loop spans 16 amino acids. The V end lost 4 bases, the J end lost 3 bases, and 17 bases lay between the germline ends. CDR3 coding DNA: TGTGCCAGCAGCGTGACAGATTGGTACGGCAAAAACATTCAGTACTTC. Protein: CASSVTDWYGKNIQYF.

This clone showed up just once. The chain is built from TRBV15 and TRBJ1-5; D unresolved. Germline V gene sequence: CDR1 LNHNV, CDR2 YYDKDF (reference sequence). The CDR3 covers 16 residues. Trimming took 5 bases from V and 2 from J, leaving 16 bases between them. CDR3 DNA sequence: TGTGCCACCAGCGGACGCCTTGAGGGAGGCAATCAGCCCCAGCATTTT. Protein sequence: CATSGRLEGGNQPQHF.

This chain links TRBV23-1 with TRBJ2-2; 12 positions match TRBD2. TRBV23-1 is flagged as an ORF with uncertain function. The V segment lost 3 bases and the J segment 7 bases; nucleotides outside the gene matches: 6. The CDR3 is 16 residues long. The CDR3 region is CASSQLRLAGDGELFF. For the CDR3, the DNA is TGCGCCAGCAGTCAGCTCAGACTAGCGGGAGACGGGGAGCTGTTTTTT.

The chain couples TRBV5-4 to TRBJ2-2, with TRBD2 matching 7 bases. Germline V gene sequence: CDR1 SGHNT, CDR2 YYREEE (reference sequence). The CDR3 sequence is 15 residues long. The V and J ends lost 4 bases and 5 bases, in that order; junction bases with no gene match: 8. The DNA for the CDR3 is TGTGCCAGCAGCCGACCTCGGGGGGAAACCGGGGAGCTGTTTTTT. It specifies CASSRPRGETGELFF.

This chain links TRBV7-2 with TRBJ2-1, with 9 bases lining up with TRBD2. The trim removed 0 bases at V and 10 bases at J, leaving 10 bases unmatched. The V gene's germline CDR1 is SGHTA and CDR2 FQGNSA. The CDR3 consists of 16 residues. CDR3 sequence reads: CASSLARAGGPREQFF. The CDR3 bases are TGTGCCAGCAGCTTAGCGCGGGCGGGAGGGCCGAGGGAGCAGTTCTTC.

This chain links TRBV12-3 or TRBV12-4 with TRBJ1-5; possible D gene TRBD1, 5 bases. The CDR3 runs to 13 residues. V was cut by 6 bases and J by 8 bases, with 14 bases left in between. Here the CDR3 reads CASRGLTSEPQHF. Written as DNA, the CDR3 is TGTGCCAGCAGGGGACTGACAAGCGAGCCCCAGCATTTT.

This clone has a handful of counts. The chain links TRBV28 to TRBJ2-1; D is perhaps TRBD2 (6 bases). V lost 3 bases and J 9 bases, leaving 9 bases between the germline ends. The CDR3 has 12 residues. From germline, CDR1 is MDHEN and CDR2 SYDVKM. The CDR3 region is CASSFGSGEQFF. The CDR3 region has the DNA TGTGCCAGCAGTTTCGGGAGTGGTGAGCAGTTCTTC.